This TCR beta chain was profiled in a study of CD8 T cells in ankylosing spondylitis. The study, taken as a whole, reports: For ankylosing spondylitis blood, a TCR beta motif of seven to nine highly homologous variants appeared characteristic.

With V trimmed by 4 bases and J by 4 bases, 8 bases remained unmatched. This CDR3 has 16 amino acids. From germline, CDR1 is LGHNA and CDR2 YNFKEQ. TCRdb reprocessed the 5' RACE reads via MiXCR and lists one record per CDR3 protein. Seen here are about 800,000 distinct CDR3 sequences, approximately 12% observed once, and the top ten hold approximately 0.46%. This clonotype has a count of ten or more. Its antigen remains unknown. The rearrangement links TRBV4-2 to TRBJ1-4, with TRBD1 matching over 8 bases. This sequence originates from a male donor with ankylosing spondylitis. Sequencing was done on a sample of blood, either unsorted or a sorted T cell fraction (not recorded which). As DNA, the CDR3 is TGTGCCAGCAGCCCTGGACAGGGCTGGGGTAATGAAAAACTGTTTTTT. It encodes CASSPGQGWGNEKLFF.